The T cell receptor (beta chain) under discussion was sequenced for a study of shared clonotypes between healthy human individuals. The CDR3 contains 15 residues. CDR1 WSHSY and CDR2 SAAADI come from the germline V gene. V shed 6 bases, J shed 3 bases, and the junction held 6 bases outside the gene matches. Profiled with immunoSEQ multiplex PCR; TCRdb holds only in-frame clones, not every one. The sample holds over a million clones; roughly 96% are singletons and the top ten take 0.95% to 1.5%. Material: naive CD4+ T cells sorted from blood. Subset here: CD45RA+ positively selected. This sequence joins TRBV10-2 and TRBJ2-1; 9 bases align to TRBD2. The sequence derives from a man younger than 40 in good health. CDR3 region: CASSEAGGGYNEQFF. In DNA form, the CDR3 reads TGCGCCAGCAGCGAGGCGGGAGGGGGCTACAATGAGCAGTTCTTC.